This T cell receptor beta chain was sequenced for a study of long-term antiretroviral therapy in people with HIV. Study-wide results and caveats: ART adherence, viral resistance and therapy changes were undocumented.

At survey level, the immunoSEQ assay was run in its v3.0 version. Target depth was roughly 35,000-50,000 T-cell genomes per sample. TCRdb's copy holds only in-frame clones and misses some; the assay was immunoSEQ multiplex PCR. This sample carries tens of thousands of clones, about 92% of them seen once, and the ten largest clones take approximately 7.3%. V lost 3 bases to trimming and J lost 11 bases, with 25 bases between them. The CDR3 is 16 amino acids. CDR1 is ENHRY, CDR2 SYGVKD, per germline. Remarks on this clone: Its specificity is not known.

Sequencing used unsorted PBMCs, obtained 4.4 years after starting antiretroviral therapy. The sequence was obtained from a woman aged 45-65 years with HIV. This chain links TRBV10-3 with TRBJ1-1; D remains unclear. This CDR3 reads CAISDSGNLVRGKAFF. The CDR3 DNA reads as TGTGCCATCAGTGATTCGGGGAATTTAGTTCGGGGTAAGGCTTTCTTT.